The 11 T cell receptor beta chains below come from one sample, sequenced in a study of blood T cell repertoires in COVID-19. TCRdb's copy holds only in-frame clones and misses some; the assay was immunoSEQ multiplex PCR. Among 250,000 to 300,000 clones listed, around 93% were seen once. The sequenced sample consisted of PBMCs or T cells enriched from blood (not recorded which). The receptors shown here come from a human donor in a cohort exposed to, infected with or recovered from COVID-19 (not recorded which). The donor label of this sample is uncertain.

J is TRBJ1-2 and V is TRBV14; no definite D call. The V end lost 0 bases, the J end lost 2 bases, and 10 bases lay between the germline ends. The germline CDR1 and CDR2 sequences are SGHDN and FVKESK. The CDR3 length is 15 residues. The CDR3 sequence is CASSQETGLNYGYTF. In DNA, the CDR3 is TGTGCCAGCAGCCAAGAGACCGGGTTAAACTATGGCTACACCTTC.

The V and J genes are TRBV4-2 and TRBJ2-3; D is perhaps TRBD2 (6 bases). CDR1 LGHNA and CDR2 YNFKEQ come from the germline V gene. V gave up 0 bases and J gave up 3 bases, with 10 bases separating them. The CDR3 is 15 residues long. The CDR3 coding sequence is TGTGCCAGCAGCCAAGATGCGCGGGGAACAGATACGCAGTATTTT. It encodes CASSQDARGTDTQYF.

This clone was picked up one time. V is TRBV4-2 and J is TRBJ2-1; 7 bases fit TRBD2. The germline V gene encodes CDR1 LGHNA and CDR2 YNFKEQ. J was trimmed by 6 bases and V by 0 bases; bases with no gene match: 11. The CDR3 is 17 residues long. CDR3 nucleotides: TGTGCCAGCAGCCAAGATCGTACTAGCGCGAACGGCAATGAGCAGTTCTTC. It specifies CASSQDRTSANGNEQFF.

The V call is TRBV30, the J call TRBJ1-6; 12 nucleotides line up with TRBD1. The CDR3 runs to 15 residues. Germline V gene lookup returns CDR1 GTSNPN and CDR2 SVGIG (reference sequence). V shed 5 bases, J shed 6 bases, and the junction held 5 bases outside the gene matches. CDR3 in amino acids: CAWRGQGASNSPLHF. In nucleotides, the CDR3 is TGTGCCTGGCGGGGACAGGGGGCAAGTAATTCACCCCTCCACTTT. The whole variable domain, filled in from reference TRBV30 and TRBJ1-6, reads SQTIHQWPATLVQPVGSPLSLECTVEGTSNPNLYWYRQAAGRGLQLLFYSVGIGQISSEVPQNLSASRPQDRQFILSSKKLLLSDSGFYLCAWRGQGASNSPLHFGNGTRLTVT.

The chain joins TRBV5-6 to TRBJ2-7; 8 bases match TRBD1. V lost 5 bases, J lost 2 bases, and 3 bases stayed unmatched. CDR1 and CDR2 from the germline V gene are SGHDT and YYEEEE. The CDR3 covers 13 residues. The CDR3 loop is CASRGTGAYEQYF. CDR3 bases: TGTGCCAGCAGAGGGACAGGCGCCTACGAGCAGTACTTC.

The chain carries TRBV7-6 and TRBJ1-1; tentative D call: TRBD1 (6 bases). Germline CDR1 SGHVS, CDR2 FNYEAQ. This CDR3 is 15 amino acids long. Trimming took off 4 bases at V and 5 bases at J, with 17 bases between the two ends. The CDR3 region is CASSSVIRGGTEAFF. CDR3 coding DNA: TGTGCCAGCAGCTCAGTCATAAGAGGGGGAACTGAAGCTTTCTTT.

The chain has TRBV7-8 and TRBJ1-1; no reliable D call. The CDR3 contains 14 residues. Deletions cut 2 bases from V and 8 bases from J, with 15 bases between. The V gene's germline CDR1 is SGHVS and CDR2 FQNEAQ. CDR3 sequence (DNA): TGTGCCAGCAGCTTATATGGCGGTATTCAGGAAGCTTTCTTT. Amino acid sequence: CASSLYGGIQEAFF.

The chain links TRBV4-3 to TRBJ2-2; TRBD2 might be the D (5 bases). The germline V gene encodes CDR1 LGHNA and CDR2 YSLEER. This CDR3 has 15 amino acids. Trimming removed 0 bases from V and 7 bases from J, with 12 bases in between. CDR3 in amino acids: CASSQDWRTLGELFF. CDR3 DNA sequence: TGCGCCAGCAGCCAAGATTGGAGGACGCTCGGGGAGCTGTTTTTT.

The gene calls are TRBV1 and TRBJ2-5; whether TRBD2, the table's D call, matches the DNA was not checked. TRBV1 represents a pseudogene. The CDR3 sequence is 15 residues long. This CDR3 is CTSFAGPITAETQYF. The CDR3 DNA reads TGCACCAGCTTTGCGGGCCCTATAACCGCAGAGACCCAGTACTTC.

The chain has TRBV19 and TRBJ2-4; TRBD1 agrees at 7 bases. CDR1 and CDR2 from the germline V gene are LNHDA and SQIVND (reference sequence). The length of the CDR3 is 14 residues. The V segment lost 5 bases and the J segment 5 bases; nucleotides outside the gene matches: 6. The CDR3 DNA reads TGTGCCAGTAGTTCAGTAGGGGGCCAAAACATTCAGTACTTC. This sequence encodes CASSSVGGQNIQYF.

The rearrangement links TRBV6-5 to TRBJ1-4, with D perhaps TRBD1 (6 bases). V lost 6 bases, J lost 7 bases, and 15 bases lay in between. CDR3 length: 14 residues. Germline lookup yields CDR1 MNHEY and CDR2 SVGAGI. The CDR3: CASSHTSRGEKLFF. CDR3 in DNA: TGTGCCAGCAGCCACACCTCCAGGGGTGAAAAACTGTTTTTT.